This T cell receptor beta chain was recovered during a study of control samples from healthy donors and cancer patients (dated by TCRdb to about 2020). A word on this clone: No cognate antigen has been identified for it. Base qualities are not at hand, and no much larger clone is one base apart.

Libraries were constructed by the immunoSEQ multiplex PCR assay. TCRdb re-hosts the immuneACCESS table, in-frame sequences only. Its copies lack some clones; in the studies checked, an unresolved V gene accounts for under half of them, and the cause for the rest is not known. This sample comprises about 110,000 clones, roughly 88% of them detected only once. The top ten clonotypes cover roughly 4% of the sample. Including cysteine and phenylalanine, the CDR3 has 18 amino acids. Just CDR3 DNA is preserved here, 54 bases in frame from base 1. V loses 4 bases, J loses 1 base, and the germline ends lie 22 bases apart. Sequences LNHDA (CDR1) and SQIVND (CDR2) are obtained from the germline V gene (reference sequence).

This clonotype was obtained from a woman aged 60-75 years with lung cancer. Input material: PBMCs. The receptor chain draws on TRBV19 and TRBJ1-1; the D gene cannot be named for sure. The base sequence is TGTGCCAGTAGTACTCCAGAGGTTAGGTGGTCGAGGAACACTGAAGCTTTCTTT. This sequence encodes CASSTPEVRWSRNTEAFF.